These 25 T cell receptor beta chains share one sample of origin, sequenced in a study of identical twins. From the 5' RACE reads, TCRdb called clonotypes with MiXCR, one entry per CDR3 protein. The data hold 1.5 million to 2 million distinct CDR3 sequences, with under 35% observed a single time. The sample consisted of cord blood. Every receptor here comes from a newborn girl in good health.

This chain joins TRBV18 and TRBJ2-1; 7 bases are shared with TRBD2. The CDR3 spans 15 residues. Germline V gene lookup returns CDR1 KGHSH and CDR2 LQKENI. Trimming removed 6 bases from V and 2 bases from J; junction bases left unmatched: 7. Written as DNA, the CDR3 is TGTGCCAGCTCCCCAGAACTAGCGACCTACAATGAGCAGTTCTTC. Translation: CASSPELATYNEQFF.

Worth noting for this clonotype: This likely came from a read error, as a far larger clone is one base away. The V call is TRBV6-1, the J call TRBJ2-4; D not resolved. The J call may be faulty, since TRBJ2-7 better matches the DNA end. The V gene's germline CDR1 is MNHNS and CDR2 SASEGT. The CDR3 contains 11 residues. The CDR3 reads CASNRLYEQYF. Written as DNA, the CDR3 is TGTGCCAGCAACCGACTCTACGAGCAGTACTTC.

The chain recombines TRBV9 with TRBJ2-4; possible D gene TRBD2, 5 bases. This CDR3 is built from 16 residues. The germline V gene has CDR1 SGDLS and CDR2 YYNGEE. V was pared by 2 bases and J by 3 bases, with 15 bases between. In DNA, the CDR3 is TGTGCCAGCAGCGTTACCCTTACCCGGGGCAAAAACATTCAGTACTTC. Translating gives CASSVTLTRGKNIQYF. The full variable domain, completed using reference TRBV9 and TRBJ2-4, is DSGVTQTPKHLITATGQRVTLRCSPRSGDLSVYWYQQSLDQGLQFLIQYYNGEERAKGNILERFSAQQFPDLHSELNLSSLELGDSALYFCASSVTLTRGKNIQYFGAGTRLSVL.

This chain joins TRBV19 and TRBJ1-1; weak D call: TRBD1 (5 bases). The CDR3 contains 15 residues. V gave up 5 bases and J gave up 1 base, with 14 bases separating them. In germline, CDR1 is LNHDA, CDR2 SQIVND (reference sequence). Here the CDR3 reads CASSDPRGPNTEAFF. CDR3 coding DNA: TGTGCCAGTAGTGACCCTCGGGGCCCGAACACTGAAGCTTTCTTT.

This clonotype came up a few times. V usage is TRBV14 and J usage is TRBJ2-3; 8 nucleotides match TRBD2. The J segment lost 5 bases and the V segment lost 2 bases, leaving 12 bases of the junction unmatched. The CDR3 has 17 residues. CDR1 is SGHDN and CDR2 is FVKESK in the germline V gene. Here the CDR3 reads CASSQSTRLASLDTQYF. In DNA, the CDR3 is TGTGCCAGCAGCCAATCAACCCGACTAGCGAGCCTAGATACGCAGTATTTT. Variable domain in full (rest from reference TRBV14 and TRBJ2-3): EAGVTQFPSHSVIEKGQTVTLRCDPISGHDNLYWYRRVMGKEIKFLLHFVKESKQDESGMPNNRFLAERTGGTYSTLKVQPAELEDSGVYFCASSQSTRLASLDTQYFGPGTRLTVL.

This clonotype was recorded many times. V and J are TRBV4-2 and TRBJ2-7; D gene ambiguous. The CDR3 covers 13 residues. Trimming took off 2 bases at V and 3 bases at J, with 8 bases between the two ends. Germline V lookup: CDR1 LGHNA, CDR2 YNFKEQ. The CDR3 spells CASSQPMGYEQYF. The CDR3 DNA reads as TGTGCCAGCAGCCAACCCATGGGCTACGAGCAGTACTTC.

This clonotype was seen only a few times. The chain uses TRBV15 and TRBJ1-2, with a weak D call TRBD1 (6 bases). V shed 0 bases and J shed 5 bases, with 16 bases lying between them. The CDR3 covers 16 residues. Per the germline V gene, CDR1 is LNHNV and CDR2 is YYDKDF (reference sequence). CDR3 DNA: TGTGCCACCAGCAGAGATCTTGGCAGGGGCGGTTATGGCTACACCTTC. Its protein is CATSRDLGRGGYGYTF.

This clonotype was found a few times. This rearrangement joins TRBV27 to TRBJ1-2; TRBD1 matches at 7 bases. Trimming at V came to 2 bases and at J to 3 bases, leaving 3 bases not matched to a gene. The CDR3 has 14 amino acids. Germline V CDR1 and CDR2: MNHEY, SMNVEV (reference sequence). CDR3 protein: CASSLKGADYGYTF. For the CDR3, the DNA is TGTGCCAGCAGTTTAAAGGGGGCAGACTATGGCTACACCTTC.

This clonotype was recorded at least ten times. This sequence joins TRBV29-1 and TRBJ1-2, with no clear D. The length of the CDR3 is 11 residues. Germline V gene lookup returns CDR1 SQVTM and CDR2 ANQGSEA. Deletions cut 1 base from V and 7 bases from J, with 7 bases between. CDR3 protein: CSVEGGSGYTF. The CDR3 DNA reads TGCAGCGTTGAAGGGGGATCTGGCTACACCTTC.

A few counts support this clonotype. The V and J genes are TRBV24-1 and TRBJ2-7; no firm D call. From germline, CDR1 is KGHDR and CDR2 SFDVKD. Trimming took off 8 bases at V and 0 bases at J, with 16 bases between the two ends. The CDR3 extends over 15 amino acids. The chain's CDR3 is CATIEGGGLSYEQYF. The DNA of the CDR3 is TGTGCCACCATTGAAGGTGGCGGCCTCTCCTACGAGCAGTACTTC.

The V call is TRBV5-8, the J call TRBJ2-7; D is possibly TRBD1 or TRBD2 (6 bases each). This CDR3 has 15 residues. CDR1 SGHTS and CDR2 YDEGEE come from the germline V gene. The V and J ends lost 0 bases and 5 bases respectively, with 15 bases between them. The CDR3 nucleotides are TGTGCCAGCAGCTTGGGCATTTGGGGGGCCAACGAGCAGTACTTC. Translating it yields CASSLGIWGANEQYF.

CDR3 protein: CSAPSGGHTGELFF. DNA of the CDR3: TGCAGTGCCCCTAGCGGGGGCCACACCGGGGAGCTGTTTTTT. The chain carries TRBV20-1 and TRBJ2-2; 10 bases are shared with TRBD2. The trim removed 6 bases at V and 3 bases at J, leaving 4 bases unmatched. The CDR3 is made up of 14 amino acids. The germline gives CDR1 DFQATT, CDR2 SNEGSKA (reference sequence).

This rearrangement joins TRBV3-1 to TRBJ2-3; TRBD2 matches at 11 bases. Per germline, CDR1 LGHDT and CDR2 YNNKEL (reference sequence). The V segment lost 3 bases and the J segment 4 bases; nucleotides outside the gene matches: 6. This CDR3 is built from 16 residues. The CDR3 region has the DNA TGTGCCAGCAGCCACCCTACTAGCGGGGGTTCAGATACGCAGTATTTT. It yields the protein CASSHPTSGGSDTQYF.

This clonotype was detected a few times. The chain joins TRBV30 to TRBJ2-3; D is undetermined. This CDR3 has 11 residues. V shed 1 base and J shed 10 bases, with 9 bases lying between them. Per the germline V gene, CDR1 is GTSNPN and CDR2 is SVGIG (reference sequence). The CDR3 reads CAWSEARAQYF. The CDR3 DNA sequence: TGTGCCTGGAGTGAGGCTAGGGCGCAGTATTTT.

V gene TRBV5-4 combines with J gene TRBJ1-4; 7 bases agree with TRBD1. The trim removed 4 bases at V and 5 bases at J, leaving 8 bases unmatched. The CDR3 is 15 residues long. Germline loops: CDR1 SGHNT, CDR2 YYREEE (reference sequence). CDR3 region: CASSRSGTANEKLFF. The CDR3, as DNA: TGTGCCAGCAGCCGATCTGGGACAGCAAATGAAAAACTGTTTTTT.

Comment on this clonotype: Likely a read error: the CDR3 ends without its conserved phenylalanine or tryptophan. The chain carries TRBV12-3 or TRBV12-4 and TRBJ2-3, with 12 bases fitting TRBD2. V shed 5 bases, J shed 4 bases, and the junction held 10 bases outside the gene matches. This CDR3 has 17 amino acids. As DNA, the CDR3 is TGTGCCAGCAGTATTCCGGGACTAGCGGGCTCGGCAGATACGCAGTATTCT. It specifies CASSIPGLAGSADTQYS.

Ten or more counts support this clonotype. V gene TRBV27 combines with J gene TRBJ1-2; 7 nucleotides line up with TRBD1. The CDR3 covers 14 residues. V trimming: 0 bases; J trimming: 4 bases; junction bases outside the gene matches: 2. Germline V gene lookup returns CDR1 MNHEY and CDR2 SMNVEV (reference sequence). The CDR3 DNA is TGTGCCAGCAGTTTATCTCCAGGGGGCTATGGCTACACCTTC. Residues: CASSLSPGGYGYTF.

This chain links TRBV6-5 with TRBJ2-7; D remains unclear. This CDR3 is built from 15 residues. Germline V gives CDR1 MNHEY, CDR2 SVGAGI. Trimming shortened V by 4 bases and J by 5 bases, and 18 bases separated the two germline ends. The CDR3 spells CASSFRPRKGHEQYF. DNA for the CDR3: TGTGCCAGCAGTTTCCGACCGAGAAAGGGTCACGAGCAGTACTTC.

The chain links TRBV9 to TRBJ1-2, with TRBD1 as a possible D gene (6 bases). The germline V gene encodes CDR1 SGDLS and CDR2 YYNGEE. The CDR3 extends over 15 amino acids. V was clipped by 3 bases and J by 8 bases, with 20 bases between them. This CDR3 is CASSATGYPMRGYTF. The CDR3 DNA reads TGTGCCAGCAGCGCGACAGGCTACCCTATGCGGGGCTACACCTTC.

The chain has TRBV2 and TRBJ2-3, with D possibly TRBD1 on 5 matching bases. The CDR3 covers 14 residues. Trimming took off 2 bases at V and 5 bases at J, with 11 bases between the two ends. CDR1 SNHLY and CDR2 FYNNEI come from the germline V gene. The CDR3 spells CASSENLGVDTQYF. Here the CDR3 DNA reads TGTGCCAGCAGTGAAAATCTAGGGGTAGATACGCAGTATTTT.

The CDR3 here is CASSSRLDRGLNEQYF. The CDR3 region has the DNA TGTGCCAGCAGTTCGAGACTCGACAGGGGGCTTAACGAGCAGTACTTC. The chain uses TRBV27 and TRBJ2-5; 10 bases map to TRBD1. The J call may be mistaken, given a closer DNA end match to TRBJ2-7. Germline V CDR1 and CDR2: MNHEY, SMNVEV (reference sequence). There are 16 residues in the CDR3.

This clonotype came up a few times. The CDR3 sequence: CASSQDMRESYNEQFF. CDR3 coding DNA: TGCGCCAGCAGCCAAGATATGAGGGAGTCCTACAATGAGCAGTTCTTC. The rearrangement joins TRBV4-1 to TRBJ2-1, with a tentative D call TRBD2 (5 bases). Looked up from germline, CDR1 is MGHRA and CDR2 is YSYEKL. This CDR3 is 16 amino acids long. V gave up 0 bases and J gave up 1 base, with 10 bases separating them.

The genes are TRBV20-1 and TRBJ1-2; a possible D gene is TRBD1 (6 bases). The CDR3 has 14 amino acids. Trimming shortened V by 5 bases and J by 4 bases, and 17 bases separated the two germline ends. The germline gives CDR1 DFQATT, CDR2 SNEGSKA (reference sequence). The DNA for the CDR3 is TGCAGTGCTGGAAACAGGGCGGAGGGCTATGGCTACACCTTC. Amino acid sequence: CSAGNRAEGYGYTF.

The genes are TRBV30 and TRBJ1-2, with 7 bases fitting TRBD1. This CDR3 has 14 residues. The V and J ends lost 1 base and 0 bases, in that order; junction bases with no gene match: 2. Germline lookup yields CDR1 GTSNPN and CDR2 SVGIG (reference sequence). CDR3 protein: CAWSDGTANYGYTF. In nucleotides, the CDR3 is TGTGCCTGGAGTGATGGGACAGCTAACTATGGCTACACCTTC.

The genes are TRBV30 and TRBJ1-2; no firm D call. Germline assignment: CDR1 GTSNPN and CDR2 SVGIG (reference sequence). Trimming cost V 1 base and J 4 bases, with 13 bases left between them. The CDR3 contains 14 residues. The CDR3 coding sequence is TGTGCCTGGAGTGGGAGACCTTCTTCCTATGGCTACACCTTC. Protein product: CAWSGRPSSYGYTF.